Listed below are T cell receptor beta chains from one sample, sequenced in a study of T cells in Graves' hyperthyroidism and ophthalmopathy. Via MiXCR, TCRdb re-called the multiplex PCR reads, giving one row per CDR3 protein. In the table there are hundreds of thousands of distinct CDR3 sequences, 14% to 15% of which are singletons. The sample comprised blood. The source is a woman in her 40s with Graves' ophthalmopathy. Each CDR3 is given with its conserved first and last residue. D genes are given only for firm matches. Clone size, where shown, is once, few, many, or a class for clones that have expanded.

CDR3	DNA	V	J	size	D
CASSLATTSGPGEQYF	TGCGCCAGCAGCTTGGCGACGACTAGCGGGCCGGGGGAGCAGTACTTC	TRBV5-1	TRBJ2-7	many	TRBD2
CASSSDRVGVSYEQYF	TGTGCCAGCAGCTCCGACAGGGTTGGGGTCTCCTACGAGCAGTACTTC	TRBV27	TRBJ2-7	-	TRBD1
CASSQGRITHSGNTIYF	TGCGCCAGCAGCCAAGGAAGGATTACGCACTCTGGAAACACCATATATTTT	TRBV4-3	TRBJ1-3	few	-
CASSLFGNEKLFF	TGTGCCAGCAGCTTGTTCGGTAATGAAAAACTGTTTTTT	TRBV5-6	TRBJ1-4	-	-
CASSKGGQGKAETQYF	TGTGCCAGCAGCAAAGGGGGACAGGGTAAAGCGGAGACCCAGTACTTC	TRBV9	TRBJ2-5	-	TRBD1
CASGFNYGYTF	TGTGCCAGCGGATTTAACTATGGCTACACCTTC	TRBV6-2/TRBV6-3	TRBJ1-2	few	-
CASRITSGGYNEQFF	TGTGCCAGCAGGATCACTAGCGGGGGGTACAATGAGCAGTTCTTC	TRBV28	TRBJ2-1	-	TRBD2
CASSYSSGNSYEQYF	TGTGCCAGCAGTTACTCTAGCGGGAACTCCTACGAGCAGTACTTC	TRBV6-5	TRBJ2-7	many	TRBD2
CASSRSGTVIRLRTEAFF	TGTGCCAGCAGCCGATCCGGGACAGTGATCCGATTGAGGACTGAAGCTTTCTTT	TRBV27	TRBJ1-1	few	TRBD1
CASSPGGSVGTGELFF	TGCGCCAGCAGCCCGGGAGGCTCCGTGGGCACCGGGGAGCTGTTTTTT	TRBV5-1	TRBJ2-2	few	TRBD2
CASSGTGINQPQHF	TGTGCCAGCAGCGGGACAGGGATCAATCAGCCCCAGCATTTT	TRBV6-5	TRBJ1-5	many	TRBD1